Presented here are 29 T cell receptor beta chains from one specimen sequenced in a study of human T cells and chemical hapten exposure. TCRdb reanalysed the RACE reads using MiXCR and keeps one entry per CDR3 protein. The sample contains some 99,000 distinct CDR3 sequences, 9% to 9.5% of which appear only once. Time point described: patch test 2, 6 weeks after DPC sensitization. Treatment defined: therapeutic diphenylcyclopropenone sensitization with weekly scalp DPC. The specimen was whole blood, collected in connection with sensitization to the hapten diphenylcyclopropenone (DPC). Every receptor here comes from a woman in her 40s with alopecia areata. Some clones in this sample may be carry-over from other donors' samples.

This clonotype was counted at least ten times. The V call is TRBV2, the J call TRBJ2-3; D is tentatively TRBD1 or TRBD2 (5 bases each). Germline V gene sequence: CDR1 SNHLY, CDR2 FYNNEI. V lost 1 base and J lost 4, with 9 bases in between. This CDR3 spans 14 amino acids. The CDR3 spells CASSEGLGADTQYF. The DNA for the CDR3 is TGTGCCAGCAGTGAAGGCTTGGGGGCAGATACGCAGTATTTT.

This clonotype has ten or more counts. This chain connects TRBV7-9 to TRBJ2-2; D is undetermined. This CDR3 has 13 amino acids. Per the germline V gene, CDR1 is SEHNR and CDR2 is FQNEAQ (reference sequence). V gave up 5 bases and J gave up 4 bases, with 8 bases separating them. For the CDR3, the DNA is TGTGCCAGCAGCGCCGCGAGCACCGGGGAGCTGTTTTTT. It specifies CASSAASTGELFF.

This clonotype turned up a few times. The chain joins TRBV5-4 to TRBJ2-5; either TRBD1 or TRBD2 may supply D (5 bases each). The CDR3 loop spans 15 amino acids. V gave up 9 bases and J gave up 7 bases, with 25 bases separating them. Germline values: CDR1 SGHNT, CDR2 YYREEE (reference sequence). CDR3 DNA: TGTGCCACTGCCCCGGGGACCGAGCTCGAAAGGACCCAGTACTTC. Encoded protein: CATAPGTELERTQYF. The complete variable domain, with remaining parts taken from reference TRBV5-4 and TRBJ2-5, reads ETGVTQSPTHLIKTRGQQVTLRCSSQSGHNTVSWYQQALGQGPQFIFQYYREEENGRGNFPPRFSGLQFPNYSSELNVNALELDDSALYLCATAPGTELERTQYFGPGTRLLVL.

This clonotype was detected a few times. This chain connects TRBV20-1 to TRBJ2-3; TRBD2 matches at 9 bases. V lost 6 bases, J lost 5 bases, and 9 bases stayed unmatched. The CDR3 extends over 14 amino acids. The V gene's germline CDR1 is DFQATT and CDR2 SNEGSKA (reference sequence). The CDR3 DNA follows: TGCAGTGCCCGCGGGGGGGCCTCCTTAGATACGCAGTATTTT. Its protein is CSARGGASLDTQYF.

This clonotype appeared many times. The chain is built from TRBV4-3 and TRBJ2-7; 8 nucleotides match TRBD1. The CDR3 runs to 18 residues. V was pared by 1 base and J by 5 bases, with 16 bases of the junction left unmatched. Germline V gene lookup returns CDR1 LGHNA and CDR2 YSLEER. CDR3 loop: CASSQGGKDRGFLDEQYF. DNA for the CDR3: TGCGCCAGCAGCCAAGGAGGAAAAGACAGGGGATTTTTGGACGAGCAGTACTTC.

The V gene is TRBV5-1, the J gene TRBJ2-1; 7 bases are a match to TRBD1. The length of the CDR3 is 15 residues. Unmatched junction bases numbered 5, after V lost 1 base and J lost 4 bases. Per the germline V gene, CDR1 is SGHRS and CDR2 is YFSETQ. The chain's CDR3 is CASSLPGGIYNEQFF. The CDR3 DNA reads TGCGCCAGCAGCTTGCCAGGGGGTATTTACAATGAGCAGTTCTTC. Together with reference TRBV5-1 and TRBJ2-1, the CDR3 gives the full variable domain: KAGVTQTPRYLIKTRGQQVTLSCSPISGHRSVSWYQQTPGQGLQFLFEYFSETQRNKGNFPGRFSGRQFSNSRSEMNVSTLELGDSALYLCASSLPGGIYNEQFFGPGTRLTVL.

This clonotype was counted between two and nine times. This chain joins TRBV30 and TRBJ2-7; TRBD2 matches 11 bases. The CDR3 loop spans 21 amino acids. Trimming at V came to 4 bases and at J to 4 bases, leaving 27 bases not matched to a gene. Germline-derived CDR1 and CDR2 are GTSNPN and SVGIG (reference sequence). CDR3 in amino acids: CAWMPGQGGGLAGGKGYEQYF. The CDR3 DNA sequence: TGTGCCTGGATGCCGGGACAGGGAGGTGGGCTAGCGGGGGGAAAAGGGTACGAGCAGTACTTC.

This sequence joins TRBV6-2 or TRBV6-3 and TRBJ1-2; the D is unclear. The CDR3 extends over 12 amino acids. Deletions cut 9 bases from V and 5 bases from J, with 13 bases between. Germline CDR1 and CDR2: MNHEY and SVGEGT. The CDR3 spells CASQELRYGYTF. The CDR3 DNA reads TGTGCCAGTCAGGAGCTACGTTATGGCTACACCTTC.

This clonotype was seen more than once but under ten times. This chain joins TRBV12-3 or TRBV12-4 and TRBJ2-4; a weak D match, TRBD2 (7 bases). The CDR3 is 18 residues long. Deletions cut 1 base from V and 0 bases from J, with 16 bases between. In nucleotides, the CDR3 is TGTGCCAGCAGTTTAGATCTGGTGGGGGGGCTAGCCAAAAACATTCAGTACTTC. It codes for CASSLDLVGGLAKNIQYF.

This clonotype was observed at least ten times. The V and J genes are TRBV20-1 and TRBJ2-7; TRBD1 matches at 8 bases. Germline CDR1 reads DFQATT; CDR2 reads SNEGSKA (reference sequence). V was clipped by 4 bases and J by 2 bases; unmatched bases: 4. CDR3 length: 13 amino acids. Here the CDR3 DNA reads TGCAGTGCTACCCACAGGGGGACCTACGAGCAGTACTTC. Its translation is CSATHRGTYEQYF.

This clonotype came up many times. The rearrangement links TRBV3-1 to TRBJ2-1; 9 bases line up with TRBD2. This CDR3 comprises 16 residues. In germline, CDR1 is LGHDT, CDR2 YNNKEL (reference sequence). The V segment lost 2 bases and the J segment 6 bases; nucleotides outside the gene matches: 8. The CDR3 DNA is TGTGCCAGCAGCCAAACACTAGCGGGCGGAGGCAATGAGCAGTTCTTC. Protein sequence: CASSQTLAGGGNEQFF.

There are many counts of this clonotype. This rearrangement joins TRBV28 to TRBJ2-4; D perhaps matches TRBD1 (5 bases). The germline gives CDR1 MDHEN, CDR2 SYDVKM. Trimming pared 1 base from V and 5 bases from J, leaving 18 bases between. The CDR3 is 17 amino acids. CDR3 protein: CASSLLAGRVLQNIQYF. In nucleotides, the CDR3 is TGTGCCAGCAGTTTATTAGCCGGCAGGGTGTTACAAAACATTCAGTACTTC. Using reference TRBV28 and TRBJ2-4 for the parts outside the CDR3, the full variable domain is DVKVTQSSRYLVKRTGEKVFLECVQDMDHENMFWYRQDPGLGLRLIYFSYDVKMKEKGDIPEGYSVSREKKERFSLILESASTNQTSMYLCASSLLAGRVLQNIQYFGAGTRLSVL.

CDR3 in DNA: TGCAGTGCTAGCAAGACTTCTAACAATGAGCAGTTCTTC. Translation: CSASKTSNNEQFF. The rearrangement links TRBV20-1 to TRBJ2-1; D unresolved. Trimming removed 3 bases at V and 5 bases at J, with 11 bases between. This CDR3 comprises 13 residues. Germline loops: CDR1 DFQATT, CDR2 SNEGSKA (reference sequence).

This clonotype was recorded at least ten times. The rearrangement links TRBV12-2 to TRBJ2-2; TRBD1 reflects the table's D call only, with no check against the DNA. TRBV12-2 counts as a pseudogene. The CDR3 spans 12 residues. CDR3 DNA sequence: TGTGCAAGTCGCTCTTGGACTGGGACGCTGTTTTTT. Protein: CASRSWTGTLFF.

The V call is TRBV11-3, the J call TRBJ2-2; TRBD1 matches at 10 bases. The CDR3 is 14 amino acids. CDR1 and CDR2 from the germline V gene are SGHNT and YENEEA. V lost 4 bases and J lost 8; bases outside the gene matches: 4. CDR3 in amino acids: CASSSDRGPGELFF. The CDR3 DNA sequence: TGTGCCAGCAGCTCTGACAGGGGGCCTGGGGAGCTGTTTTTT.

The DNA for the CDR3 is TGTGCCAGCAGAGGGGACCGCCGTGAAGCTTTCTTT. Translated, it gives CASRGDRREAFF. The rearrangement links TRBV6-1 to TRBJ1-1, with a tentative D call TRBD1 (5 bases). Looked up from germline, CDR1 is MNHNS and CDR2 is SASEGT. Trimming removed 6 bases from V and 7 bases from J, with 12 bases in between. The CDR3 totals 12 residues.

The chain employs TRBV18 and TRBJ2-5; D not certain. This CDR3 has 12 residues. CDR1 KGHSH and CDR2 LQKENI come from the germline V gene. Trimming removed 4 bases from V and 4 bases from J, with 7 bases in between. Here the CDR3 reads CASSLISETQYF. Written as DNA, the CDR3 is TGTGCCAGCTCACTTATATCAGAGACCCAGTACTTC.

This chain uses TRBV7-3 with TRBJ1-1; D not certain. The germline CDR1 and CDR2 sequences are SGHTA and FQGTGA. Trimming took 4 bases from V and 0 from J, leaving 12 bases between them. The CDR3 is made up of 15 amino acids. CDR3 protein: CASSSYTHMNTEAFF. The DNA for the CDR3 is TGTGCCAGCAGCTCTTATACCCACATGAACACTGAAGCTTTCTTT.

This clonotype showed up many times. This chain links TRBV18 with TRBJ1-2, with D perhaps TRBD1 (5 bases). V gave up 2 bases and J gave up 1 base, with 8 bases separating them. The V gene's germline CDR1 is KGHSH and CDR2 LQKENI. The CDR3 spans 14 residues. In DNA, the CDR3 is TGTGCCAGCTCACCAACAGGACATAACTATGGCTACACCTTC. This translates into CASSPTGHNYGYTF.

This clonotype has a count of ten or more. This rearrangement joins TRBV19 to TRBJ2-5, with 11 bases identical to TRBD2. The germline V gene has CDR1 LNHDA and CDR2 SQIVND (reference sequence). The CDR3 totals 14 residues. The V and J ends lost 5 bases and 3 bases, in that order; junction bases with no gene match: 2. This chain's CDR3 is CASSELAGEETQYF. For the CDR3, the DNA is TGTGCCAGTAGTGAACTAGCGGGGGAAGAGACCCAGTACTTC.

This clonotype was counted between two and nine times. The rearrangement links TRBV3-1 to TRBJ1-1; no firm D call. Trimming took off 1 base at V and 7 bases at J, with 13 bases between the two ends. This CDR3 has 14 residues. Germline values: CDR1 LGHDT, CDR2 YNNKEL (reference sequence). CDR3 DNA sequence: TGTGCCAGCAGCCAAGGGTTGGGGTTGGTTGAAGCTTTCTTT. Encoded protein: CASSQGLGLVEAFF.

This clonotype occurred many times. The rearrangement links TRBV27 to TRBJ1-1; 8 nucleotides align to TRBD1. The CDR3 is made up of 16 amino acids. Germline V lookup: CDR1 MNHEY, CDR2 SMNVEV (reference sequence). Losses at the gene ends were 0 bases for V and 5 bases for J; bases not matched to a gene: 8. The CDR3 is CASSLSTRGQSTEAFF. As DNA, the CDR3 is TGTGCCAGCAGTTTATCTACCAGGGGGCAGTCAACTGAAGCTTTCTTT.

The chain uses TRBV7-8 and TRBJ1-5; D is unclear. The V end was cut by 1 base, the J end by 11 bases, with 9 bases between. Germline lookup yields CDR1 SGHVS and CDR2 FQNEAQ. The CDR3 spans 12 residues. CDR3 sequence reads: CASSLVTGAQHF. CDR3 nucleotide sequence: TGTGCCAGCAGCTTAGTGACCGGGGCCCAGCATTTT.

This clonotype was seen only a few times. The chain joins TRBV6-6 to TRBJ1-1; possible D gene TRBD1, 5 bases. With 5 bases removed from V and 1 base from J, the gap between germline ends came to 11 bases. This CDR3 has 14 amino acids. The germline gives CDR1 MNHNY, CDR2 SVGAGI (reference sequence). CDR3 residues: CASSISTGNTEAFF. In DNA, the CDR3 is TGTGCCAGCAGTATTTCCACAGGGAACACTGAAGCTTTCTTT.

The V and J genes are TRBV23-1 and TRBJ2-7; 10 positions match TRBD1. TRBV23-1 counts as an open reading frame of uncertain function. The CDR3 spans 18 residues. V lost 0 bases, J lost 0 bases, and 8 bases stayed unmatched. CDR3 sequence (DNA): TGCGCCAGCAGTCAATCCATCCGGGACAGGGGTAACTCCTACGAGCAGTACTTC. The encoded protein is CASSQSIRDRGNSYEQYF.

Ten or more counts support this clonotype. CDR3 nucleotides: TGTGCCAGCAGCTTTGCGAGGGATCAGCCCCAGCATTTT. It yields the protein CASSFARDQPQHF. This sequence joins TRBV7-2 and TRBJ1-5, with D uncertain. This CDR3 has 13 residues. In germline, CDR1 is SGHTA, CDR2 FQGNSA. Between the trimmed V and J ends, which lost 3 bases and 5 bases, there was a span of 8 bases. Supplemented by reference TRBV7-2 and TRBJ1-5, the full variable domain reads GAGVSQSPSNKVTEKGKDVELRCDPISGHTALYWYRQSLGQGLEFLIYFQGNSAPDKSGLPSDRFSAERTGGSVSTLTIQRTQQEDSAVYLCASSFARDQPQHFGDGTRLSIL.

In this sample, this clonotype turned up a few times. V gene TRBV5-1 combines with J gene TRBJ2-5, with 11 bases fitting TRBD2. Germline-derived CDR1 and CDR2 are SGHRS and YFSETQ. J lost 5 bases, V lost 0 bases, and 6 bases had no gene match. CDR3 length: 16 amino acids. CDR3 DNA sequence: TGCGCCAGCAGCTTGGAGGTAGCGGGGGGGCTGGAGACCCAGTACTTC. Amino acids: CASSLEVAGGLETQYF.

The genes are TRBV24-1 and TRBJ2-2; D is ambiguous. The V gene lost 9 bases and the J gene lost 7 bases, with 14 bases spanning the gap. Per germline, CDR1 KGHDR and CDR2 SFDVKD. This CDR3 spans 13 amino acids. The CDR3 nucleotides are TGTGCCACCTTGCAATATGAAGGCGGGGAGCTGTTTTTT. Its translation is CATLQYEGGELFF.

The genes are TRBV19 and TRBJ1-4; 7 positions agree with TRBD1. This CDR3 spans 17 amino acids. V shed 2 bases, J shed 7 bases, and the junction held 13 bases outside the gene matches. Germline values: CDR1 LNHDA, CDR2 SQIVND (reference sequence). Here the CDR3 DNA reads TGTGCCAGTAGTATAACGAACAGGGGCCCTCTCGGTGAAAAACTGTTTTTT. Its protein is CASSITNRGPLGEKLFF.